This T cell receptor beta chain was sequenced during a study of brain T cells in children with intractable seizures. Study observations and caveats: Absence of clones before surgery may stem from lower sequencing depth.

Trimming stripped 1 base from V and 1 base from J, with 8 bases between. Germline CDR1 SGHTS, CDR2 YDEGEE. The CDR3 covers 14 residues. The count of this clone is one. Its cognate antigen is unknown. Here immunoSEQ multiplex PCR was the method, and the copy in TCRdb shows in-frame clones only, minus some. The sample carries approximately 41,000 clones, 75% to 95% recorded once. The chain carries TRBV5-8 and TRBJ1-2; no firm D call. The sample in question was peripheral blood, obtained at surgery. This TCR was sampled from a girl aged 2 to 10 with tuberous sclerosis and intractable seizures. CDR3 sequence: CASSLFGVNYGYTF. The DNA for the CDR3 is TGTGCCAGCAGCTTGTTTGGGGTTAACTATGGCTACACCTTC. Full variable domain (rest looked up from reference TRBV5-8 and TRBJ1-2): EAGVTQSPTHLIKTRGQQATLRCSPISGHTSVYWYQQALGLGLQFLLWYDEGEERNRGNFPPRFSGRQFPNYSSELNVNALELEDSALYLCASSLFGVNYGYTFGSGTRLTVV.